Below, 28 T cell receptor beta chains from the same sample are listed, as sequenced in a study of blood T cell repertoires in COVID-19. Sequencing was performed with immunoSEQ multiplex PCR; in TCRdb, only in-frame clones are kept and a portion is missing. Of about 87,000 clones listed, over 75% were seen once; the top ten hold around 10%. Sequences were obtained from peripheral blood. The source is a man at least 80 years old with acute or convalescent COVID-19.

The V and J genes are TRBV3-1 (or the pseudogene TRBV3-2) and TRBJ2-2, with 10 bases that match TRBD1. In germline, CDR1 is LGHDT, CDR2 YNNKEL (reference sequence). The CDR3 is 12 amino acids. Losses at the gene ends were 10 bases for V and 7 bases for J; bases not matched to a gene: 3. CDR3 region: CAIGTGVGELFF. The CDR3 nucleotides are TGTGCCATCGGGACAGGGGTCGGGGAGCTGTTTTTT.

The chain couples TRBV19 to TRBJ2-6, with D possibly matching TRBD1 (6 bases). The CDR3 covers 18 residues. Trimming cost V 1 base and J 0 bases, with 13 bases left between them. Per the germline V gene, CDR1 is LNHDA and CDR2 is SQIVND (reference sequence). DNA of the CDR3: TGTGCCAGTAGTATAGCCGCCAGGGGAAGCTCTGGGGCCAACGTCCTGACTTTC. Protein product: CASSIAARGSSGANVLTF.

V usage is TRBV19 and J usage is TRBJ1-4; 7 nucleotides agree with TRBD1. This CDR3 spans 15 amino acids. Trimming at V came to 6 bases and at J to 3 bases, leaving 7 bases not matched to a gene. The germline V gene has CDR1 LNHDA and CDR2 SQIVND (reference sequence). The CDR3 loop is CASRADRAPNEKLFF. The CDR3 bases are TGTGCCAGTAGGGCCGACAGGGCACCTAATGAAAAACTGTTTTTT.

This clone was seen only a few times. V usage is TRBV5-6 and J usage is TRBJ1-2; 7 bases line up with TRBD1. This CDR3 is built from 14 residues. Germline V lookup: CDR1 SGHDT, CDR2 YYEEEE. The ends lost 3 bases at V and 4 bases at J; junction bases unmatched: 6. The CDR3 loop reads CASSSQGDLYGYTF. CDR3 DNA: TGTGCCAGCAGCTCTCAGGGGGACCTCTATGGCTACACCTTC.

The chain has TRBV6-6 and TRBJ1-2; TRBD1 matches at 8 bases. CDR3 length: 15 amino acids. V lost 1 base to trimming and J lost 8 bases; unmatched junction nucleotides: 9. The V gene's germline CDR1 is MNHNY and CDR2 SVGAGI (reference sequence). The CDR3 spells CASSYYPGQDIGYTF. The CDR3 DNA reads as TGTGCCAGCAGTTACTACCCGGGACAGGATATAGGCTACACCTTC.

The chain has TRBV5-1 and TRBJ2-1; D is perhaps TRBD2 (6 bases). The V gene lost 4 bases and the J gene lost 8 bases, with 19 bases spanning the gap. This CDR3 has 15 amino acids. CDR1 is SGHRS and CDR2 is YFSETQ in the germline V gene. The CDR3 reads CASSQEGKSADEQFF. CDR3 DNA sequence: TGCGCCAGCAGCCAGGAGGGGAAATCAGCCGATGAGCAGTTCTTC.

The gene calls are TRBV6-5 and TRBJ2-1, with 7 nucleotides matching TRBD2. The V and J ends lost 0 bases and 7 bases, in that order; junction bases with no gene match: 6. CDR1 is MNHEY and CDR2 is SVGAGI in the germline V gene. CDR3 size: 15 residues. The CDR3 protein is CASSYSIAGVNEQFF. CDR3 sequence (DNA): TGTGCCAGCAGTTACTCGATAGCGGGCGTGAATGAGCAGTTCTTC.

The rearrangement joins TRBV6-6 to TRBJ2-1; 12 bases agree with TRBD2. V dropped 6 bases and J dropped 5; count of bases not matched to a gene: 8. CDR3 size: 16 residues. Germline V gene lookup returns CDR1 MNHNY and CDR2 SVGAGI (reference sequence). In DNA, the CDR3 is TGTGCCAGCAGCCCTGATCTAGCGGGAGGGCACAATGAGCAGTTCTTC. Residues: CASSPDLAGGHNEQFF.

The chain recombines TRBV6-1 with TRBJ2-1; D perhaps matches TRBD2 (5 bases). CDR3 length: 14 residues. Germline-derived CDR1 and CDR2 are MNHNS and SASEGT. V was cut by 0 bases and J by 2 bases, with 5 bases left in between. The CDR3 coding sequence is TGTGCCAGCAGTGAAGCGAGGGCCTACAATGAGCAGTTCTTC. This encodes CASSEARAYNEQFF.

CDR3 loop: CASSYGGYGYTF. CDR3 sequence (DNA): TGTGCCAGCAGTTATGGAGGCTATGGCTACACCTTC. The chain is built from TRBV6-2 or TRBV6-3 and TRBJ1-2; D is undetermined. V lost 3 bases and J 4 bases, leaving 6 bases between the germline ends. The CDR3 runs to 12 residues. In germline, CDR1 is MNHEY, CDR2 SVGEGT.

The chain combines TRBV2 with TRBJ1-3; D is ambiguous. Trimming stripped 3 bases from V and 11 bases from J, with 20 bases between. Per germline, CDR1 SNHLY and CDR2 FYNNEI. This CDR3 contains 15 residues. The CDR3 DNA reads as TGTGCCAGCAGTGACACCGGGATATCGAGTTTCGCCATATATTTT. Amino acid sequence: CASSDTGISSFAIYF.

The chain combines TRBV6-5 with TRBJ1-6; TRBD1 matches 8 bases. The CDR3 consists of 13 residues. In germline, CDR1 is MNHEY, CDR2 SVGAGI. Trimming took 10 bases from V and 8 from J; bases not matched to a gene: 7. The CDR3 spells CANRQGRDSPLHF. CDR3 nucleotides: TGTGCCAACCGACAGGGGCGGGATTCACCCCTCCACTTT.

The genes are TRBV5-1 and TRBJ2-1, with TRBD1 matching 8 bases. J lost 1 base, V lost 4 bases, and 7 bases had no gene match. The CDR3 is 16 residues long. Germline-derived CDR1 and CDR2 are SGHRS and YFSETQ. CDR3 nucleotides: TGCGCCAGCAGCGGGGAGCAGGGGGCATCCTACAATGAGCAGTTCTTC. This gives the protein CASSGEQGASYNEQFF.

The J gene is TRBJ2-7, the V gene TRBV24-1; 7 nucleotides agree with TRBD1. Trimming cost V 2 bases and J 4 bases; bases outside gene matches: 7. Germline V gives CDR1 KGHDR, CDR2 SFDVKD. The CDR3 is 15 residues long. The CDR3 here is CATSDSTGYTYEQYF. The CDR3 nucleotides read TGTGCCACCAGTGATTCGACAGGGTATACGTACGAGCAGTACTTC.

The CDR3 protein is CASSPRDSFREQFF. Here the CDR3 DNA reads TGTGCCAGTAGTCCCCGGGACTCCTTCCGAGAGCAGTTCTTC. J is TRBJ2-1 and V is TRBV19; tentative D call: TRBD2 (6 bases). Trimming stripped 5 bases from V and 10 bases from J, with 18 bases between. Germline V CDR1 and CDR2: LNHDA, SQIVND (reference sequence). The CDR3 covers 14 residues.

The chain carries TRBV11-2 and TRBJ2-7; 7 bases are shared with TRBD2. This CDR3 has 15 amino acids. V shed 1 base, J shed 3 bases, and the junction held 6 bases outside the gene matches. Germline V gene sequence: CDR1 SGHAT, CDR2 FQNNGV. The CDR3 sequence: CASSLVTPGGYEQYF. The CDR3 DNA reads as TGTGCCAGCAGCTTAGTCACGCCGGGGGGCTACGAGCAGTACTTC.

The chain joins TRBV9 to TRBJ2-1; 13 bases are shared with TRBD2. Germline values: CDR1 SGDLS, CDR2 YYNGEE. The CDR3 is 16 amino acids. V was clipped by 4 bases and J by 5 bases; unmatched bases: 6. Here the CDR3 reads CASSRTTSGRDNEQFF. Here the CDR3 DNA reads TGTGCCAGCAGCCGTACTACTAGCGGGAGGGACAATGAGCAGTTCTTC.

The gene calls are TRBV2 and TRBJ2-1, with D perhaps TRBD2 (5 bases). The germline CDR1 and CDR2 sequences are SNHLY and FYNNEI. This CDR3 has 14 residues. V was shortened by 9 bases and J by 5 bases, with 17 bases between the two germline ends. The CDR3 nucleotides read TGTGCCAGTGGGAGTGGAGAATGGGACAATGAGCAGTTCTTC. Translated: CASGSGEWDNEQFF.

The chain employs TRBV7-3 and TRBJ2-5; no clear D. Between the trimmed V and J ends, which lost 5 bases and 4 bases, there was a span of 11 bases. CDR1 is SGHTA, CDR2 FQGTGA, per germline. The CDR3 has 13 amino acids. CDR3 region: CASSPGVGETQYF. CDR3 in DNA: TGTGCCAGCAGCCCCGGAGTAGGAGAGACCCAGTACTTC.

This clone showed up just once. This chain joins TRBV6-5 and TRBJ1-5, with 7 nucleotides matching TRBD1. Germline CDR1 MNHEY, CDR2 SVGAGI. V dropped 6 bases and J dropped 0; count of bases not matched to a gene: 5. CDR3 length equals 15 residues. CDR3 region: CASRRQGSSNQPQHF. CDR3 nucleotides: TGTGCCAGCAGAAGACAGGGTTCTAGCAATCAGCCCCAGCATTTT.

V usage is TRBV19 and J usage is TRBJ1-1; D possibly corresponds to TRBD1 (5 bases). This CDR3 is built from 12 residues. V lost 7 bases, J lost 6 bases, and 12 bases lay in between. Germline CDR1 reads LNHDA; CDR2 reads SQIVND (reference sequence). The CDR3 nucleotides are TGTGCCAGTAAAGCCGGGGGGGCTGAAGCTTTCTTT. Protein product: CASKAGGAEAFF.

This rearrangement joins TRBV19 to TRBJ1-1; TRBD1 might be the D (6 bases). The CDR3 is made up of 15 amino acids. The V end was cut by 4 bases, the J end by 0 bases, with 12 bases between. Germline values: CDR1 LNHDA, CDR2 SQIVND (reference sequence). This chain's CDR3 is CASSTGQTVNTEAFF. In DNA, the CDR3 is TGTGCCAGTAGTACAGGACAGACGGTGAACACTGAAGCTTTCTTT.

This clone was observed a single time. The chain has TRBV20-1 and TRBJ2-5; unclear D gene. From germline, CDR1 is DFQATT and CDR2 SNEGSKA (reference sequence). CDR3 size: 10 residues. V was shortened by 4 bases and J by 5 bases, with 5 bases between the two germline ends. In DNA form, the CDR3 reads TGCAGTGCTATTCCGGAGACCCAGTACTTC. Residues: CSAIPETQYF.

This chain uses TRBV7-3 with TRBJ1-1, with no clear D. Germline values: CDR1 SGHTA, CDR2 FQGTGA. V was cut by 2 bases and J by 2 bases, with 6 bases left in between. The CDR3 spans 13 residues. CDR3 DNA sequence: TGTGCCAGCAGCTTACTAGTTAACACTGAAGCTTTCTTT. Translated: CASSLLVNTEAFF.

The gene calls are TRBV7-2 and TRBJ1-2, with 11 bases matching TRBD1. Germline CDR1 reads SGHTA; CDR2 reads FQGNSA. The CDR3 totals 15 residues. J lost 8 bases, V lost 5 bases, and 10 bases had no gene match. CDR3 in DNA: TGTGCCAGCAGCCTCGGACAGGGGGCTGGGAAGGGCTACACCTTC. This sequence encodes CASSLGQGAGKGYTF.

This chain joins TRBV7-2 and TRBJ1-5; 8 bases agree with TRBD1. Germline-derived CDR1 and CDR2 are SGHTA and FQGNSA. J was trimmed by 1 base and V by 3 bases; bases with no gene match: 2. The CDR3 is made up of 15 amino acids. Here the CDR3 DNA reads TGTGCCAGCAGCTTCCAGGGGGCCAGCAATCAGCCCCAGCATTTT. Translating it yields CASSFQGASNQPQHF.

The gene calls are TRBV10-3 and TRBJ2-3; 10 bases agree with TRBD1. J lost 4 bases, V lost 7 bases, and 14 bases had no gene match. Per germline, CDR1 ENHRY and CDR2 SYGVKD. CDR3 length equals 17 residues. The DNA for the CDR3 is TGTGCCATCACTGCTACCATGGGACAGGGGCGAGCAGATACGCAGTATTTT. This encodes CAITATMGQGRADTQYF.

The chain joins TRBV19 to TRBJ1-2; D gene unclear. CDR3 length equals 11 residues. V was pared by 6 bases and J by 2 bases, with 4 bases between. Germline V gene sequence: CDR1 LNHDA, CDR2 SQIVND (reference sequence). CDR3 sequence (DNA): TGTGCCAGTAGCCCGAACTATGGCTACACCTTC. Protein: CASSPNYGYTF.